The 29 T cell receptor beta chains below were found in one sample sequenced in a study of beta chain features in type 1 diabetes (dated by TCRdb to 2017 to 2018). Libraries were made using the immunoSEQ multiplex PCR assay. The entire isolated RNA was reverse transcribed using the High Capacity cDNA Reverse Transcription Kit, and thus expressed TCRB transcripts were sequenced. What TCRdb holds here is the immuneACCESS table cut down to in-frame rearrangements. Part of the clones is not present; checked against another copy, under half of the missing clones reflect an unresolved V gene, and the others are unexplained. The sample table holds 300,000 to 350,000 clones, of which around 15% were seen once. More than 6.5% of the sample is taken by the ten largest. The sample consisted of central memory CD4+ T cells from blood. The receptors come from a man aged 30-40 years in good health.

In its sample, this clone was seen a few times. The J gene is TRBJ1-1, the V gene TRBV19; a weak D match, TRBD1 (6 bases). There are 14 residues in the CDR3. The V gene's germline CDR1 is LNHDA and CDR2 SQIVND (reference sequence). The V gene lost 7 bases and the J gene lost 3 bases, with 15 bases spanning the gap. The CDR3 region is CASTQPYRDTEAFF. CDR3 coding DNA: TGTGCCAGTACTCAACCCTACAGGGACACTGAAGCTTTCTTT.

This chain connects TRBV11-3 to TRBJ2-1, with D possibly TRBD1 on 6 matching bases. V was cut by 3 bases and J by 10 bases, with 16 bases left in between. Germline CDR1 reads SGHNT; CDR2 reads YENEEA. The CDR3 totals 14 residues. The CDR3 sequence: CASSLGRGATEQFF. DNA for the CDR3: TGTGCCAGCAGCTTGGGCAGGGGAGCCACCGAGCAGTTCTTC.

There are a few counts of this clone. J is TRBJ2-3 and V is TRBV15; D unresolved. This CDR3 has 14 amino acids. Germline V lookup: CDR1 LNHNV, CDR2 YYDKDF (reference sequence). V shed 3 bases and J shed 4 bases, with 11 bases lying between them. CDR3 in amino acids: CATSRGPRPDTQYF. The DNA of the CDR3 is TGTGCCACCAGCAGGGGCCCTAGGCCAGATACGCAGTATTTT.

The chain joins TRBV4-1 to TRBJ2-5, with 11 positions matching TRBD1. The ends lost 1 base at V and 4 bases at J; junction bases unmatched: 8. This CDR3 comprises 17 residues. CDR1 and CDR2 (germline): MGHRA, YSYEKL. The CDR3: CASSQGWAGTGGETQYF. The CDR3 region has the DNA TGCGCCAGCAGCCAAGGATGGGCCGGGACAGGGGGAGAGACCCAGTACTTC.

The rearrangement links TRBV27 to TRBJ2-5; 9 bases are a match to TRBD2. Germline-derived CDR1 and CDR2 are MNHEY and SMNVEV (reference sequence). The CDR3 contains 13 residues. The trim removed 4 bases at V and 5 bases at J, leaving 2 bases unmatched. CDR3 region: CASSYSGGETQYF. For the CDR3, the DNA is TGTGCCAGCAGTTATAGCGGGGGCGAGACCCAGTACTTC.

This clone occurred a few times. The chain combines TRBV5-4 with TRBJ2-2; D not resolved. Germline V gene sequence: CDR1 SGHNT, CDR2 YYREEE (reference sequence). The CDR3 has 14 amino acids. V was trimmed by 4 bases and J by 2 bases, leaving 9 bases between them. The DNA of the CDR3 is TGTGCCAGCAGCCCGAGTCTTAACACCGGGGAGCTGTTTTTT. As protein: CASSPSLNTGELFF.

This clone showed up just a few times. J is TRBJ1-5 and V is TRBV5-1, with TRBD1 matching over 9 bases. The V segment lost 7 bases and the J segment 7 bases; nucleotides outside the gene matches: 12. Germline CDR1 SGHRS, CDR2 YFSETQ. The CDR3 contains 15 residues. For the CDR3, the DNA is TGCGCCAGCCGACCCGGGACAGGGATCCGGCAGCCCCAGCATTTT. Translation: CASRPGTGIRQPQHF. The full variable domain, with the rest looked up from reference TRBV5-1 and TRBJ1-5, is KAGVTQTPRYLIKTRGQQVTLSCSPISGHRSVSWYQQTPGQGLQFLFEYFSETQRNKGNFPGRFSGRQFSNSRSEMNVSTLELGDSALYLCASRPGTGIRQPQHFGDGTRLSIL.

J is TRBJ1-1 and V is TRBV29-1; D not certain. The V and J ends lost 2 bases and 0 bases respectively, with 7 bases between them. The germline V gene encodes CDR1 SQVTM and CDR2 ANQGSEA. There are 13 residues in the CDR3. In DNA, the CDR3 is TGCAGCGTTGAAAGCGGGATGAACACTGAAGCTTTCTTT. Protein: CSVESGMNTEAFF.

As concerns this clone: The sample contains more than one DNA sequence encoding this CDR3. The chain combines TRBV6-6 with TRBJ1-5; D perhaps matches TRBD1 (5 bases). The V gene's germline CDR1 is MNHNY and CDR2 SVGAGI (reference sequence). The germline V and J ends were trimmed by 5 bases and 4 bases, with 9 bases remaining between them. The CDR3 totals 13 residues. The CDR3 loop is CASSPQGNQPQHF. The CDR3 region has the DNA TGTGCCAGCAGTCCCCAGGGAAATCAGCCCCAGCATTTT.

In regard to this clone: This specimen includes other DNA sequences encoding the same CDR3. The CDR3 region is CASSLRDTGELFF. In DNA form, the CDR3 reads TGCGCCAGCAGCTTGCGGGACACCGGGGAGCTGTTTTTT. The V and J genes are TRBV5-1 and TRBJ2-2; D gene unclear. Trimming removed 1 base from V and 3 bases from J, with 4 bases in between. Germline V gives CDR1 SGHRS, CDR2 YFSETQ. This CDR3 is built from 13 residues.

This sequence joins TRBV18 and TRBJ2-7; D is ambiguous. This CDR3 has 13 amino acids. The ends were cut back, 4 bases at V and 0 bases at J, with 7 bases in the middle. CDR1 is KGHSH, CDR2 LQKENI, per germline. The CDR3 reads CASSQQSSYEQYF. The CDR3 nucleotides are TGTGCCAGCTCACAACAGAGCTCCTACGAGCAGTACTTC. Together with reference TRBV18 and TRBJ2-7, the CDR3 gives the full variable domain: NAGVMQNPRHLVRRRGQEARLRCSPMKGHSHVYWYRQLPEEGLKFMVYLQKENIIDESGMPKERFSAEFPKEGPSILRIQQVVRGDSAAYFCASSQQSSYEQYFGPGTRLTVT.

A few counts support this clone. The rearrangement links TRBV9 to TRBJ2-2; 10 nucleotides match TRBD1. This CDR3 is 15 amino acids long. CDR1 is SGDLS, CDR2 YYNGEE, per germline. V shed 5 bases, J shed 4 bases, and the junction held 5 bases outside the gene matches. Here the CDR3 DNA reads TGTGCCAGCAGTCGGGACAGGGGTCCCACCGGGGAGCTGTTTTTT. Protein: CASSRDRGPTGELFF.

The J gene is TRBJ1-2, the V gene TRBV6-5; 8 nucleotides agree with TRBD1. Germline values: CDR1 MNHEY, CDR2 SVGAGI. J lost 4 bases, V lost 6 bases, and 7 bases had no gene match. CDR3 length: 14 amino acids. CDR3 residues: CASRHGQGTYGYTF. Here the CDR3 DNA reads TGTGCCAGCAGACACGGACAGGGAACCTATGGCTACACCTTC.

The chain links TRBV6-1 to TRBJ1-1, with D perhaps TRBD1 (5 bases). Between the trimmed V and J ends, which lost 3 bases and 4 bases, there was a span of 21 bases. The CDR3 spans 17 residues. The germline V gene has CDR1 MNHNS and CDR2 SASEGT. The CDR3 loop reads CASSDQGAGVRGTEAFF. CDR3 nucleotides: TGTGCCAGCAGTGACCAGGGAGCCGGGGTTCGGGGCACTGAAGCTTTCTTT.

This clone was counted a few times. The V and J genes are TRBV2 and TRBJ2-3; D is uncertain. Germline V gene lookup returns CDR1 SNHLY and CDR2 FYNNEI. There are 18 residues in the CDR3. CDR3 DNA: TGTGCAGAGCTTACGGGTGCTAGTGACCTATTGTTGACAGATACGCAGTATTTT. Translated, it gives CAELTGASDLLLTDTQYF.

This clone showed up just a few times. The rearrangement uses TRBV28 and TRBJ1-1; tentative D call: TRBD1 (6 bases). CDR1 MDHEN and CDR2 SYDVKM come from the germline V gene. Between the trimmed V and J ends, which lost 5 bases and 5 bases, there was a span of 18 bases. The CDR3 length is 15 residues. Here the CDR3 reads CASSPHGGAVTEAFF. In nucleotides, the CDR3 is TGTGCCAGCAGTCCCCACGGGGGGGCCGTTACTGAAGCTTTCTTT.

The V gene is TRBV19, the J gene TRBJ1-2, with D tentatively TRBD1 (5 bases). Germline CDR1 is LNHDA and CDR2 is SQIVND (reference sequence). The CDR3 spans 14 residues. The V end was cut by 3 bases, the J end by 0 bases, with 8 bases between. CDR3: CASSIRDANYGYTF. As DNA, the CDR3 is TGTGCCAGTAGTATCAGGGACGCTAACTATGGCTACACCTTC. Full variable domain (rest looked up from reference TRBV19 and TRBJ1-2): DGGITQSPKYLFRKEGQNVTLSCEQNLNHDAMYWYRQDPGQGLRLIYYSQIVNDFQKGDIAEGYSVSREKKESFPLTVTSAQKNPTAFYLCASSIRDANYGYTFGSGTRLTVV.

The chain carries TRBV14 and TRBJ2-1, with D possibly being TRBD1 (5 bases). The CDR3 is made up of 16 amino acids. V was pared by 1 base and J by 5 bases, with 15 bases between. Looked up from germline, CDR1 is SGHDN and CDR2 is FVKESK. CDR3 DNA: TGTGCCAGCAGCCAAGGCCCGTGGGGCATAGACAATGAGCAGTTCTTC. This gives the protein CASSQGPWGIDNEQFF. The whole variable domain, filled in from reference TRBV14 and TRBJ2-1, reads EAGVTQFPSHSVIEKGQTVTLRCDPISGHDNLYWYRRVMGKEIKFLLHFVKESKQDESGMPNNRFLAERTGGTYSTLKVQPAELEDSGVYFCASSQGPWGIDNEQFFGPGTRLTVL.

The V gene is TRBV5-1, the J gene TRBJ2-2, with 8 bases aligning to TRBD1. The V gene's germline CDR1 is SGHRS and CDR2 YFSETQ. There are 16 residues in the CDR3. V shed 0 bases and J 1 base; nucleotides not matched to a gene: 2. The chain's CDR3 is CASSLAGTGNTGELFF. The DNA of the CDR3 is TGCGCCAGCAGCTTGGCGGGGACAGGGAACACCGGGGAGCTGTTTTTT.

This clone was recorded a few times. The rearrangement joins TRBV4-1 to TRBJ1-6, with TRBD1 matching 9 bases. This CDR3 has 15 amino acids. CDR1 and CDR2 from the germline V gene are MGHRA and YSYEKL. V lost 6 bases to trimming and J lost 7 bases; unmatched junction nucleotides: 7. CDR3 region: CASRQIGQGNSPLHF. CDR3 bases: TGCGCCAGCAGACAGATCGGACAGGGGAATTCACCCCTCCACTTT.

The chain recombines TRBV4-2 with TRBJ2-6; unclear D gene. The CDR3 sequence is 17 residues long. Trimming cost V 2 bases and J 2 bases, with 13 bases left between them. Germline-derived CDR1 and CDR2 are LGHNA and YNFKEQ. In DNA, the CDR3 is TGTGCCAGCAGCCAACTCCCAACCCTCACTGGGGCCAACGTCCTGACTTTC. Its translation is CASSQLPTLTGANVLTF.

This clone occurred a few times. The CDR3 protein is CASSQDFANFEKLFF. Written as DNA, the CDR3 is TGCGCCAGCAGCCAAGATTTTGCTAACTTTGAAAAACTGTTTTTT. The V gene is TRBV4-1, the J gene TRBJ1-4; D is uncertain. Looked up from germline, CDR1 is MGHRA and CDR2 is YSYEKL. CDR3 length: 15 amino acids. Trimming cost V 0 bases and J 7 bases, with 12 bases left between them.

This sequence joins TRBV7-2 and TRBJ2-2; D remains unclear. V dropped 5 bases and J dropped 4 bases, with 11 bases sitting between them. Germline V CDR1 and CDR2: SGHTA, FQGNSA. This CDR3 contains 14 residues. The CDR3 DNA reads as TGTGCCAGCAGCCGGCTCTCTACCACCGGGGAGCTGTTTTTT. It translates to CASSRLSTTGELFF.

This sequence joins TRBV11-3 and TRBJ2-3, with 7 bases fitting TRBD1. With 5 bases clipped from V and 2 bases from J, the junction kept 4 bases outside the gene matches. In germline, CDR1 is SGHNT, CDR2 YENEEA. The CDR3 is made up of 14 amino acids. CDR3 DNA sequence: TGTGCCAGCAGCCCGGGACAGAACACAGATACGCAGTATTTT. Its translation: CASSPGQNTDTQYF.

This clone has just a few counts. This chain uses TRBV7-2 with TRBJ1-2; the match to TRBD1 covers 10 bases. There are 13 residues in the CDR3. Germline CDR1 SGHTA, CDR2 FQGNSA. V shed 5 bases and J 8 bases; nucleotides not matched to a gene: 5. CDR3 sequence: CASSTGTGVGYTF. CDR3 sequence (DNA): TGTGCCAGCAGCACCGGGACAGGGGTCGGCTACACCTTC.

This clone was seen a handful of times. The chain carries TRBV4-1 and TRBJ1-1; D remains ambiguous. Deletions cut 4 bases from V and 1 base from J, with 7 bases between. Per germline, CDR1 MGHRA and CDR2 YSYEKL. The CDR3 length is 13 residues. The CDR3 nucleotides are TGCGCCAGCAGCCGGAGACAGAACACTGAAGCTTTCTTT. Amino acids: CASSRRQNTEAFF.

As regards this clone: One end of the junction varies from germline; a read error may be responsible. The V and J genes are TRBV7-9 and TRBJ1-3, with D uncertain. Germline V gene lookup returns CDR1 SEHNR and CDR2 FQNEAQ (reference sequence). This CDR3 spans 13 amino acids. The CDR3 loop is CASSHGSGNTIYF. The CDR3 nucleotides are TGCGCCAGCAGCCATGGATCTGGAAACACCATATATTTT.

This clone occurred a few times. Other DNA variants within this sample encode the same CDR3. The chain employs TRBV9 and TRBJ2-3; D not certain. Germline V gene lookup returns CDR1 SGDLS and CDR2 YYNGEE. V was trimmed by 2 bases and J by 1 base, leaving 8 bases between them. This CDR3 has 14 amino acids. The CDR3 DNA sequence: TGTGCCAGCAGCGTTTCCCCCGGCACAGATACGCAGTATTTT. It encodes CASSVSPGTDTQYF.

The chain is built from TRBV5-6 and TRBJ1-5, with D uncertain. Germline V gives CDR1 SGHDT, CDR2 YYEEEE. The CDR3 has 14 amino acids. V was shortened by 0 bases and J by 2 bases, with 6 bases between the two germline ends. The CDR3 reads CASSLGPGNQPQHF. The CDR3 DNA follows: TGTGCCAGCAGCTTGGGCCCGGGCAATCAGCCCCAGCATTTT. Based on the CDR3 plus reference TRBV5-6 and TRBJ1-5, the full variable domain is DAGVTQSPTHLIKTRGQQVTLRCSPKSGHDTVSWYQQALGQGPQFIFQYYEEEERQRGNFPDRFSGHQFPNYSSELNVNALLLGDSALYLCASSLGPGNQPQHFGDGTRLSIL.